This paragraph reports one T cell receptor (beta chain). The ends were cut back, 4 bases at V and 10 bases at J, with 11 bases in the middle. The length of the CDR3 is 13 residues. Indicated treatment: about 20 received Ad26.COV2.S at low or high dose, single or two shots; 5 received placebo; per-sample allocation not given. All samples were drawn on day 63, counting from the first vaccine or placebo injection. Libraries were prepared by immunoSEQ multiplex PCR; TCRdb keeps only in-frame clonotypes and omits some of them. This sample has 360,000 or so clones, with about nine tenths found just once. This record belongs to a study of Ad26.COV2.S vaccination and SARS-CoV-2 variants.

The sample here was peripheral blood, taken in a trial of Ad26.COV2.S vaccine versus placebo. The receptor was isolated from a person between 18 and 59 years old who received the Ad26.COV2.S COVID-19 vaccine or a placebo. This chain links TRBV12-3 or TRBV12-4 with TRBJ1-6, with D perhaps TRBD1 (5 bases). CDR3 residues: CASSYTGESPLHF. The DNA for the CDR3 is TGTGCCAGCAGTTATACAGGCGAATCACCCCTCCACTTT.